A selection of T cell receptor beta chains follows, all from one sample in a study of PD-1 blockade in classical Hodgkin lymphoma. Profiling relied on immunoSEQ multiplex PCR, and the TCRdb table lists in-frame clones only, not all of them. The data contain roughly 21,000 clones, 85% to 90% of them singletons. The sequencing here drew on peripheral blood mononuclear cells (PBMCs), taken before the fourth cycle of nivolumab. The receptor set was obtained from a human donor with classical Hodgkin lymphoma. Both conserved end residues are part of each CDR3. A D gene is named only where the DNA matches it firmly. Where a row states a size, it is once, few, many or the class of an expanded clone; other rows omit it.

j_call	d_call	clone_size	v_call	cdr3_nt	cdr3_aa
TRBJ1-1	TRBD1	-	TRBV7-6	TGTGCCAGCAGCTGGACGGGACAGCTCTCCCAATTAGGCACTGAAGCTTTCTTT	CASSWTGQLSQLGTEAFF
TRBJ2-3	TRBD2	-	TRBV7-2	TGTGCCAGCAGCTTAGAACTAGCGGTTAGCACAGATACGCAGTATTTT	CASSLELAVSTDTQYF
TRBJ1-6	TRBD1	-	TRBV4-3	TGCGCCAGCAGCCCTCGGGGACAGGGGGCCCTGGGGATTTCACCCCTCCACTTT	CASSPRGQGALGISPLHF
TRBJ2-5	-	once	TRBV10-3	TGTGCCATCAGGGGGGACACACAAGAGACCCAGTACTTC	CAIRGDTQETQYF
TRBJ1-3	-	-	TRBV25-1	TGTGCCAGCAGTGAAGGGGCAGGGAGGACAAACACCATATATTTT	CASSEGAGRTNTIYF
TRBJ2-3	-	few	TRBV9	TGTGCCAGCAGCGTGGGGGGCCGCACAGATACGCAGTATTTT	CASSVGGRTDTQYF
TRBJ2-1	TRBD1	once	TRBV7-2	TGTGCCAGCAGCTCCAGAGGGGGCTTAAACTCCTACAATGAGCAGTTCTTC	CASSSRGGLNSYNEQFF
TRBJ2-3	TRBD2	-	TRBV2	TGTGCCAGCTCCGGGGGGGCATTGAGGAGCACAGATACGCAGTATTTT	CASSGGALRSTDTQYF
TRBJ2-7	-	-	TRBV7-9	TGTGCCAGCAGCCTGGAATCCTACGAGCAGTACTTC	CASSLESYEQYF
TRBJ1-2	-	-	TRBV4-2	TGTGCCAGCAGCCAAGGACAGAAAGACTCCTATGGCTACACCTTC	CASSQGQKDSYGYTF
TRBJ2-7	-	-	TRBV4-1	TGCGCCAGCAGCAAGGGAGGACAGTTCAAGTTC	CASSKGGQFKF
TRBJ2-3	TRBD2	-	TRBV18	TGTGCCAGCTTAGGGACCGTAGCGGGAGAAGATAGCACAGATACGCAGTATTTT	CASLGTVAGEDSTDTQYF
TRBJ2-1	TRBD2	-	TRBV19	TGTGCCAGTAGTCTAAGCGGGAGCTCCTACAATGAGCAGTTCTTC	CASSLSGSSYNEQFF
TRBJ2-7	-	-	TRBV10-3	TGTGCCATCAGTGAGTCGGGGCAGCAAGCCTACGAGCAGTACTTC	CAISESGQQAYEQYF
TRBJ2-4	-	once	TRBV19	TGTGCCAGTAGTAAGGGTTATCAATCCAAAAACATTCAGTACTTC	CASSKGYQSKNIQYF
TRBJ2-7	TRBD1	-	TRBV5-1	TGCGCCAGCAGCCCGCTCGGACAGGCCGTCTACGAGCAGTACTTC	CASSPLGQAVYEQYF
TRBJ2-1	TRBD1	-	TRBV7-9	TGTGCCAGCAGCGAAAGGGGGACAGGGATTCTCGGGGACTACAATGAGCAGTTCTTC	CASSERGTGILGDYNEQFF
TRBJ1-3	-	-	TRBV6-5	TGTGCCAGCAGTCTTAGTGTCTCTGGAAACACCATATATTTT	CASSLSVSGNTIYF
TRBJ1-2	-	-	TRBV28	TGTGCCAGCAGCCCCCCCGGCAGTCGCTACACCTTC	CASSPPGSRYTF
TRBJ2-6	TRBD1	-	TRBV30	TGTGCCTACCGGGACAGGGGCTCTGGGGCCAACGTCCTGACTTTC	CAYRDRGSGANVLTF
TRBJ2-3	TRBD2	-	TRBV10-3	TGTGCCATCAGTGCCGGGGCGGGGGTAATCACAGATACGCAGTATTTT	CAISAGAGVITDTQYF
TRBJ1-2	-	-	TRBV11-2	TGTGCCAGCAGCTTAGGCAGGGGTATGGACTATGGCTACACCTTC	CASSLGRGMDYGYTF
TRBJ2-2	TRBD1	-	TRBV7-2	TGTGCCAGCAGCATTGGGACAGGCCGGACTGGGGGGGAGCTGTTTTTT	CASSIGTGRTGGELFF
TRBJ1-6	-	-	TRBV28	TGTGCCAGCCGGAGGACAATTTCTTCACCCCTCCACTTT	CASRRTISSPLHF
TRBJ1-1	-	-	TRBV6-5	TGTGCCAGCAGTTCCTCAGGGAAGATCTCTGAAGCTTTCTTT	CASSSSGKISEAFF
TRBJ1-4	-	once	TRBV5-1	TGCGCCAGCAGCGGGGGCCCACCAACAACTAATGAAAAACTGTTTTTT	CASSGGPPTTNEKLFF
TRBJ2-1	-	-	TRBV13	TGTGCCAGCAGCTTGACGGGGATCTTCCGGGATGAGCAGTTCTTC	CASSLTGIFRDEQFF
TRBJ1-2	-	medium-sized	TRBV29-1	TGCAGCGTTTACTTGTCTCCTGATGGCTACACCTTC	CSVYLSPDGYTF
TRBJ2-1	-	-	TRBV7-2	TGTGCCAGCGGTCCCCGGGGCTACAATGAGCAGTTCTTC	CASGPRGYNEQFF
TRBJ2-3	-	once	TRBV20-1	TGCAGTGCTGCGGAAAATACGCAGTATTTT	CSAAENTQYF
TRBJ1-2	-	-	TRBV4-1	TGCGCCAGCAGCCAAGAGGGCAGCTCCTTCTATGGCTACACCTTC	CASSQEGSSFYGYTF
TRBJ2-1	-	-	TRBV7-6	TGTGCCAGCAGCTTAGCAACATACAATGAGCAGTTCTTC	CASSLATYNEQFF
TRBJ2-1	TRBD2	few	TRBV14	TGTGCCAGCAGCCGGGGGACTAGCGGGATGAATGAGCAGTTCTTC	CASSRGTSGMNEQFF
TRBJ2-7	TRBD2	-	TRBV6-5	TGTGCCAGCAGTTATATCGCGGGAGTCTACGAGCAGTACTTC	CASSYIAGVYEQYF
TRBJ2-1	TRBD1	-	TRBV19	TGTGCCAGTAAGGAGTTGTACAGGGGGCAGTACAATGAGCAGTTCTTC	CASKELYRGQYNEQFF
TRBJ2-1	TRBD2	-	TRBV2	TGTGCCAGCAGGAGGGGCTCGCGCCCCAGCGGGGATGAGCAGTTCTTC	CASRRGSRPSGDEQFF
TRBJ2-3	-	-	TRBV4-3	TGCGCCAGCAGCCAAGATCTTCCGGGCGGGGGCACAGATACGCAGTATTTT	CASSQDLPGGGTDTQYF
TRBJ2-1	TRBD2	-	TRBV6-6	TGTGCCAGCAGTTACGGCGGGACTAGGGGTTTCAATGAGCAGTTCTTC	CASSYGGTRGFNEQFF
TRBJ2-2	TRBD1	-	TRBV6-5	TGTGCCAGCAGCACACCTACAGGGGGCACCGGGGAGCTGTTTTTT	CASSTPTGGTGELFF
TRBJ1-4	-	-	TRBV7-9	TGTGCCAGCAGCCAACGGGATTCAACTAATGAAAAACTGTTTTTT	CASSQRDSTNEKLFF
TRBJ2-7	-	-	TRBV19	TGTGCCAGTAGCCCACCGGGTAAGCCCTACGAGCAGTACTTC	CASSPPGKPYEQYF
TRBJ2-1	TRBD1	-	TRBV5-1	TGCGCCAGCAGCTTGTGGGGACAGAGCTACTACAATGAGCAGTTCTTC	CASSLWGQSYYNEQFF